What follows describes a single T cell receptor (beta chain). In the authors' methods: Reference gene primer amplification in the assay estimated nucleated cell counts. Assay used: immunoSEQ multiplex PCR; TCRdb lists only in-frame clones, some missing. D and trimming come from the DNA, and the V and J calls and clone size come from that table. The top ten hold about 1.2% of the sample, which has 310,000 or so clones, around 80% seen once. This sample was included in a study of blood T cell repertoires in COVID-19. Overall study context: Whether acute or convalescent, the COVID-19 samples came from the United States, Italy and Spain. The analysed material was cDNA or gDNA that came from T cells, B-cell-depleted T cells, or PBMCs.

The CDR3 has 14 amino acids. Germline V gives CDR1 ENHRY, CDR2 SYGVKD. V lost 11 bases and J 0 bases, leaving 16 bases between the germline ends. The material sequenced was peripheral blood. The V and J genes are TRBV10-3 and TRBJ1-2, with D possibly matching TRBD1 (5 bases). The sequence was obtained from a woman aged 45-59 years with acute or convalescent COVID-19. CDR3 in DNA: TGTGCCGCCAAGCCCCAAGGGGCTAACTATGGCTACACCTTC. As protein: CAAKPQGANYGYTF.